This TCR beta chain was recorded in a study of regulatory T cells in long-lasting Graves disease. Time point described: newly diagnosed GD, antithyroid drugs for less than 3 months. Extracted RNA from PBMCs served as the source of the TCR library. The germline V gene has CDR1 SGDLS and CDR2 YYNGEE. The CDR3 runs 15 residues. Between the trimmed V and J ends, which lost 0 bases and 5 bases, there was a span of 12 bases. Building the TCR beta libraries relied on iRepertoire HTBI primers, and CDR3 regions underwent Arm-PCR. In TCRdb, the multiplex PCR reads were re-called with MiXCR into one record per CDR3 protein. The repertoire has a few hundred thousand distinct CDR3 sequences, about 15% of them found once; the top ten carry roughly 8%. Regarding the study as a whole: Peripheral blood was the sole material, not thyroid tissue. Repertoires from persistent disease leaned toward TRBV28, TRBJ1-2 and TRBJ2-5.

In the case of this clonotype: As yet, its antigen is unknown.

These data were also reused for a study on T cells in Graves' hyperthyroidism and ophthalmopathy. That study adds: Diagnoses were made from clinical symptoms, serum measures (thyroxine and TRAb), thyroid ultrasound and orbital computed tomography.

The source of this sequence is a middle-aged woman with Graves disease. The specimen was peripheral blood mononuclear cells (PBMCs), collected at new diagnosis, from a patient treated with antithyroid drugs. The chain combines TRBV9 with TRBJ1-5; D not certain. The CDR3 DNA reads TGTGCCAGCAGCGTAGATGGACGGCGAGATCAGCCCCAGCATTTT. It encodes CASSVDGRRDQPQHF.